This is a list of T cell receptor beta chains from one sample in a study of T cell responses to AZD1222 COVID-19 vaccine. Data came from immunoSEQ multiplex PCR; TCRdb stores just in-frame clones and leaves some out. The table lists 80,000 or so clones, 70% to 90% of them singletons. The sample was peripheral blood, taken on day 0 of AZD1222 vaccination. Receptors were obtained from an adult in good health. CDR3s include the opening cysteine and the closing phenylalanine or tryptophan. A D gene is named only where the DNA matches it firmly. Clone size appears in some rows only: once, few, many, or a class for an expanded clone.

D gene	clone size	J gene	V gene	CDR3 protein	CDR3 DNA
NA	NA	TRBJ2-4	TRBV19	CASSLTGAKNIQYF	TGTGCCAGTAGTTTAACGGGAGCCAAAAACATTCAGTACTTC
NA	NA	TRBJ1-1	TRBV3-1/TRBV3-2	CASSLKGGPTEAFF	TGTGCCAGCAGCCTCAAGGGGGGGCCCACTGAAGCTTTCTTT
NA	NA	TRBJ1-2	TRBV9	CASSSGTHNYGYTF	TGTGCCAGCAGCAGCGGGACGCATAACTATGGCTACACCTTC
NA	few	TRBJ2-7	TRBV6-2/TRBV6-3	CASRPAGNPSYEQYF	TGTGCCAGCAGGCCTGCAGGGAACCCTTCCTACGAGCAGTACTTC
TRBD2	NA	TRBJ2-7	TRBV7-6	CASSPGGGSYEQYF	TGTGCCAGCAGCCCCGGCGGGGGATCCTACGAGCAGTACTTC
NA	once	TRBJ2-7	TRBV9	CASSRDGPYEQYF	TGTGCCAGCAGCCGGGACGGGCCCTACGAGCAGTACTTC
TRBD1	NA	TRBJ1-2	TRBV9	CASSKPLGTGGRTYGYTF	TGTGCCAGCAGCAAACCCCTGGGGACAGGGGGTCGAACTTATGGCTACACCTTC
NA	NA	TRBJ1-2	TRBV19	CASTSQPTEPYGYTF	TGTGCCAGTACCTCACAACCGACCGAGCCCTATGGCTACACCTTC
TRBD2	few	TRBJ2-1	TRBV12-3/TRBV12-4	CASSSQREGEQFF	TGTGCCAGCAGTTCTCAGCGGGAGGGCGAGCAGTTCTTC
NA	NA	TRBJ1-2	TRBV11-2	CASSPTKGYNYGYTF	TGTGCCAGCAGCCCCACCAAGGGGTACAACTATGGCTACACCTTC
TRBD1	few	TRBJ1-5	TRBV6-1	CASSELRRDRGQPQHF	TGTGCCAGCAGTGAACTGCGTAGGGACAGGGGTCAGCCCCAGCATTTT
TRBD2	NA	TRBJ2-2	TRBV6-6	CASTLAGNTGELFF	TGTGCCAGCACTCTAGCGGGAAACACCGGGGAGCTGTTTTTT
NA	few	TRBJ1-1	TRBV28	CASSLMAGQQEAFF	TGTGCCAGCAGTTTAATGGCAGGGCAGCAGGAAGCTTTCTTT
TRBD1	NA	TRBJ1-5	TRBV6-2/TRBV6-3	CASSYFDRGSNQPQHF	TGTGCCAGCAGTTACTTCGACAGGGGGAGCAATCAGCCCCAGCATTTT
TRBD2	NA	TRBJ2-3	TRBV6-5	CASSLGLVTDTQYF	TGTGCCAGCAGCCTAGGACTAGTGACAGATACGCAGTATTTT
NA	NA	TRBJ1-2	TRBV14	CASSQDVYGRSGYTF	TGTGCCAGCAGCCAAGACGTGTACGGCAGGAGTGGCTACACCTTC
TRBD1	NA	TRBJ2-7	TRBV9	CASSVGGTGPYEQYF	TGTGCCAGCAGCGTAGGAGGGACAGGGCCCTACGAGCAGTACTTC